Sequencing of this TCR beta chain was carried out in a study of cytomegalovirus exposure and HLA in healthy donors. Whole-study context: Early released data comprised 80 million to 100 million unique TCRs from HLA-typed donors.

Whole-study results and caveats: Most TCR sequences were rare, but some public TCRs occurred in many donors. Accurate HLA-A and HLA-B prediction from TCR beta sequences was reported for most subjects.

The PCR had 60 Vbeta and 13 Jbeta primers. The method was immunoSEQ multiplex PCR; TCRdb's version includes in-frame clones alone and lacks a portion of them. The repertoire consists of roughly 160,000 clones, with roughly four fifths occurring once and the leading ten covering about 10%. Turning to this clone: Its target is unknown.

Germline V gives CDR1 GTSNPN, CDR2 SVGIG (reference sequence). V trimming: 0 bases; J trimming: 2 bases; junction bases outside the gene matches: 4. This CDR3 spans 14 amino acids. The material sequenced was PBMCs. The sequence came from a man aged 50-60 years in good health and CMV-seropositive. The chain combines TRBV30 with TRBJ2-7; 7 bases map to TRBD2. The CDR3: CAWSVEGGAYEQYF. The CDR3 DNA sequence: TGTGCCTGGAGTGTCGAGGGAGGGGCCTACGAGCAGTACTTC.